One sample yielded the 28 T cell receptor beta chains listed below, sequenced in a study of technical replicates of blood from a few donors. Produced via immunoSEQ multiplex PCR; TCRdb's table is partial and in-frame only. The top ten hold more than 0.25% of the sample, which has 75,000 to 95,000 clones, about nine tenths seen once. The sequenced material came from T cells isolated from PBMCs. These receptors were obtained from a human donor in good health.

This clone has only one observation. CDR3 nucleotide sequence: TGCAGCTTGGGGCAGGGGAAGACCCAGTACTTC. It encodes CSLGQGKTQYF. The chain combines TRBV29-1 with TRBJ2-5, with D perhaps TRBD1 (6 bases). Germline CDR1 SQVTM, CDR2 ANQGSEA. CDR3 size: 11 residues. The germline V and J ends were trimmed by 8 bases and 6 bases, with 13 bases remaining between them.

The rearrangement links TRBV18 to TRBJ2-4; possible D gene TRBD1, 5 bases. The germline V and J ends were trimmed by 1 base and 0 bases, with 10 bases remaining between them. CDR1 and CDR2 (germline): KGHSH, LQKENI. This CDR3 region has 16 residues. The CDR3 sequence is CASSPRGFVAKNIQYF. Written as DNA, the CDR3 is TGTGCCAGCTCACCACGGGGCTTCGTAGCCAAAAACATTCAGTACTTC.

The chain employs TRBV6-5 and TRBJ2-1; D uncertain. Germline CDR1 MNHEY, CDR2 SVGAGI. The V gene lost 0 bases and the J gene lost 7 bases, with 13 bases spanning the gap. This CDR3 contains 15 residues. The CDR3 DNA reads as TGTGCCAGCAGTTACTCGAAAGGTGGAGCGAATGAGCAGTTCTTC. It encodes CASSYSKGGANEQFF.

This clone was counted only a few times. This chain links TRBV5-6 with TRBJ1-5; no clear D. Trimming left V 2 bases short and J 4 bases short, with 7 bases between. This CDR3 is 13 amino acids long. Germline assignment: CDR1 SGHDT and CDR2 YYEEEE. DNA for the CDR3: TGTGCCAGCAGCTTCGGTACGAATCAGCCCCAGCATTTT. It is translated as CASSFGTNQPQHF.

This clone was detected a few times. CDR3 sequence reads: CASSLGQGRSQPQHF. CDR3 coding DNA: TGCGCCAGCAGCTTGGGCCAGGGGCGTAGTCAGCCCCAGCATTTT. V gene TRBV5-1 combines with J gene TRBJ1-5, with D perhaps TRBD1 (6 bases). The V end lost 0 bases, the J end lost 6 bases, and 13 bases lay between the germline ends. CDR1 SGHRS and CDR2 YFSETQ come from the germline V gene. This CDR3 is built from 15 residues.

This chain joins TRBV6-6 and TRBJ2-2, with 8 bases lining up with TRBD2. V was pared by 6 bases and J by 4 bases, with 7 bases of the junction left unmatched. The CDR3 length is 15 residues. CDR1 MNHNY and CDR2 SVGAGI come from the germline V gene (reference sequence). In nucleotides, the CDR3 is TGTGCCAGCAGAAACGGGGGGGTGGGCACCGGGGAGCTGTTTTTT. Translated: CASRNGGVGTGELFF.

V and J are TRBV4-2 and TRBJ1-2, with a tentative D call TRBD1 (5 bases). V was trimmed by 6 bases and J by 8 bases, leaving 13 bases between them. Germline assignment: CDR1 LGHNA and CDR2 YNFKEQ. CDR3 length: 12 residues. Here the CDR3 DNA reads TGTGCCAGCAGTTCCCCCCCAGGGGGCTACACCTTC. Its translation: CASSSPPGGYTF.

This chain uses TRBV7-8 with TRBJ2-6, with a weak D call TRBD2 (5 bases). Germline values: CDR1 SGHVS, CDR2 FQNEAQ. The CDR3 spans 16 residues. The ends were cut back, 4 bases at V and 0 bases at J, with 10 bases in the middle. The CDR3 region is CASSYLGLSGANVLTF. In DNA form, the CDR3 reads TGTGCCAGCAGCTATCTCGGACTCTCTGGGGCCAACGTCCTGACTTTC.

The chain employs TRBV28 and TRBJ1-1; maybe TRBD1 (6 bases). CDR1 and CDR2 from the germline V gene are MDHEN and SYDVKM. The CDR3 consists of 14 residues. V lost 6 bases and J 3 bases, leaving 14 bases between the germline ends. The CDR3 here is CASSVTGSYTEAFF. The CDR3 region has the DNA TGTGCCAGCAGCGTTACAGGGAGCTACACTGAAGCTTTCTTT. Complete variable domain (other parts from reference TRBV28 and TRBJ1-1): DVKVTQSSRYLVKRTGEKVFLECVQDMDHENMFWYRQDPGLGLRLIYFSYDVKMKEKGDIPEGYSVSREKKERFSLILESASTNQTSMYLCASSVTGSYTEAFFGQGTRLTVV.

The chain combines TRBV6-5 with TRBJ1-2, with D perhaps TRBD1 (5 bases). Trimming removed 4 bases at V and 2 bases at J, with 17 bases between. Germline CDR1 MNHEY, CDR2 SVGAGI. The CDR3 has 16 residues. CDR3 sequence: CASSSWIRDPNYGYTF. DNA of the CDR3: TGTGCCAGCAGTTCTTGGATCAGGGATCCCAACTATGGCTACACCTTC.

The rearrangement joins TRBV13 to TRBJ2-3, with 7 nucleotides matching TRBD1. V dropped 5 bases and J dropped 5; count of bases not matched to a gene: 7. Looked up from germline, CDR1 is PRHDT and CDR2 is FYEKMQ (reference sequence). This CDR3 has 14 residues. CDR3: CASSRTGGLDTQYF. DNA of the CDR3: TGTGCCAGCAGCCGGACAGGCGGTTTAGATACGCAGTATTTT. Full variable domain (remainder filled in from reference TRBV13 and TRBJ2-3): AAGVIQSPRHLIKEKRETATLKCYPIPRHDTVYWYQQGPGQDPQFLISFYEKMQSDKGSIPDRFSAQQFSDYHSELNMSSLELGDSALYFCASSRTGGLDTQYFGPGTRLTVL.

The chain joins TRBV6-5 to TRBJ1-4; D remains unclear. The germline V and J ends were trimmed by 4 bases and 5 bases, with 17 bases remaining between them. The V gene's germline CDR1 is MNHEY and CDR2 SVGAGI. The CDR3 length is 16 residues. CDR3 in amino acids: CASSWFSEGPNEKLFF. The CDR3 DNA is TGTGCCAGCAGTTGGTTCTCGGAGGGCCCAAATGAAAAACTGTTTTTT.

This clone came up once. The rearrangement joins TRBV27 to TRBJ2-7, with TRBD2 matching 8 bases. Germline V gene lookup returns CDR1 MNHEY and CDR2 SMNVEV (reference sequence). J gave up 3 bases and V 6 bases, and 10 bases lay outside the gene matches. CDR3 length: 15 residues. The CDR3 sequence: CASRIFAGGFYEQYF. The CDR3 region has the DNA TGTGCCAGCAGGATCTTCGCGGGGGGCTTCTACGAGCAGTACTTC.

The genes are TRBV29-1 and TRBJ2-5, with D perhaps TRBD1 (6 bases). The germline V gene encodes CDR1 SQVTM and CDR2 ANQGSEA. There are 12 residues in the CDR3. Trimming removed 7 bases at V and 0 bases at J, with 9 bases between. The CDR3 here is CSAGQYQETQYF. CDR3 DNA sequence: TGCAGCGCCGGACAGTACCAAGAGACCCAGTACTTC.

The CDR3 spells CASSGRTGGANEQFF. Written as DNA, the CDR3 is TGTGCCAGCAGTGGGAGGACAGGGGGCGCGAATGAGCAGTTCTTC. The chain recombines TRBV6-1 with TRBJ2-1; TRBD1 matches 11 bases. Germline CDR1 and CDR2: MNHNS and SASEGT. The J segment lost 7 bases and the V segment lost 4 bases, leaving 6 bases of the junction unmatched. The CDR3 covers 15 residues.

CDR3 in DNA: TGTGCCACCAGCAGAGAGGGACTTGCGGGGAACACCGGGGAGCTGTTTTTT. The encoded protein is CATSREGLAGNTGELFF. The J gene is TRBJ2-2, the V gene TRBV15; D possibly corresponds to TRBD2 (6 bases). The CDR3 has 17 amino acids. Germline CDR1 and CDR2: LNHNV and YYDKDF (reference sequence). Trimming removed 0 bases at V and 1 base at J, with 12 bases between.

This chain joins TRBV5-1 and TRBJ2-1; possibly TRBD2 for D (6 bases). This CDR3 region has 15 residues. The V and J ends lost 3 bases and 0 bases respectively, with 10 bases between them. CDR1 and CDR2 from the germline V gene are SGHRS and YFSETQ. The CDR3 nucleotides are TGCGCCAGCAGCTCAGCGGGCCTCTCCTACAATGAGCAGTTCTTC. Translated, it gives CASSSAGLSYNEQFF.

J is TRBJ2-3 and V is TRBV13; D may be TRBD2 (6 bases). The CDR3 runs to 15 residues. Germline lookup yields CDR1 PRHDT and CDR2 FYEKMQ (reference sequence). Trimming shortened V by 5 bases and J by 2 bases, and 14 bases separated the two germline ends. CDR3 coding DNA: TGTGCCAGCAGCCCCCAGGGAGGTCTCACAGATACGCAGTATTTT. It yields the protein CASSPQGGLTDTQYF.

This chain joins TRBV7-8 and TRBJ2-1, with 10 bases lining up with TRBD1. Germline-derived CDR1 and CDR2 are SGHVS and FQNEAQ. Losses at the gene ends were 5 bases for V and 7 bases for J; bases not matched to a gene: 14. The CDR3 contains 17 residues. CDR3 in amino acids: CASSTLTGGLKVNEQFF. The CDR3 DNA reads TGTGCCAGCAGCACACTGACAGGGGGCTTAAAAGTGAATGAGCAGTTCTTC.

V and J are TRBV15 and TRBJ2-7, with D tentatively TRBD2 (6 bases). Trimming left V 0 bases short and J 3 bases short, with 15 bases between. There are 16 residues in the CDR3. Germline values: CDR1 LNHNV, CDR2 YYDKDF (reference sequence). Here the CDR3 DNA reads TGTGCCACCAGCAGAGATCTCGGGGGAAGGGGCTACGAGCAGTACTTC. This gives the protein CATSRDLGGRGYEQYF.

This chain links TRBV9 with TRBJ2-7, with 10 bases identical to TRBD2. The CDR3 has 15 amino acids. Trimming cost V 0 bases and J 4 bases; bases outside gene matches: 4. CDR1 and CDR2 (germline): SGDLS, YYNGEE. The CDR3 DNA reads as TGTGCCAGCAGCGTAGAGGCTAGCGGGGGATACGAGCAGTACTTC. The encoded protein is CASSVEASGGYEQYF.

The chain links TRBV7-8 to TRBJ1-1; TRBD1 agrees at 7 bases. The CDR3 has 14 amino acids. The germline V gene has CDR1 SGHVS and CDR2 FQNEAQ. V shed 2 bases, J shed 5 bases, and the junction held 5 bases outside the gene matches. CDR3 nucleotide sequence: TGTGCCAGCAGCTTATATGCAGGGGGGACTGAAGCTTTCTTT. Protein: CASSLYAGGTEAFF.

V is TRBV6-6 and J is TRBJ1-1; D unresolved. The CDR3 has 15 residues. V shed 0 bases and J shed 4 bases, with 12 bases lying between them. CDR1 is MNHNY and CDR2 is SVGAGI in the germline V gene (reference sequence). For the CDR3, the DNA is TGTGCCAGCAGTTACTCGAGAGGGCGAGGCACTGAAGCTTTCTTT. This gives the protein CASSYSRGRGTEAFF.

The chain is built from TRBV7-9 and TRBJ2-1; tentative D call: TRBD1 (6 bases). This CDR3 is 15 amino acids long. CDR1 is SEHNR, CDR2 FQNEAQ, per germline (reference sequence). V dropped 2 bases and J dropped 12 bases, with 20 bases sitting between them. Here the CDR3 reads CASSLTQGYGVSQFF. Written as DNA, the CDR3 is TGTGCCAGCAGCTTAACACAGGGATACGGAGTCTCGCAGTTCTTC.

CDR3 loop: CASSSLQQGYEQYF. CDR3 sequence (DNA): TGTGCCAGCAGTTCCCTCCAGCAGGGATACGAGCAGTACTTC. The chain has TRBV6-6 and TRBJ2-7, with D possibly matching TRBD1 (5 bases). This CDR3 region has 14 residues. CDR1 MNHNY and CDR2 SVGAGI come from the germline V gene (reference sequence). V lost 4 bases and J 4 bases, leaving 14 bases between the germline ends.

CDR3 coding DNA: TGTGCCAGTAGCCTGGCTGGCCGAACTACGGAGCGGGGCTCCTACGAGCAGTACTTC. It encodes CASSLAGRTTERGSYEQYF. The V gene is TRBV19, the J gene TRBJ2-7; 7 bases align to TRBD2. Germline CDR1 LNHDA, CDR2 SQIVND (reference sequence). The CDR3 totals 19 residues. The ends lost 6 bases at V and 0 bases at J; junction bases unmatched: 20.

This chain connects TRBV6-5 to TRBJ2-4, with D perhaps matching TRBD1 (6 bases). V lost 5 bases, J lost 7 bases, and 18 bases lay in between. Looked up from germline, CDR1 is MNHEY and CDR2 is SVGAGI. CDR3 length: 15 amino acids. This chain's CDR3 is CASSVNRVSRNIQYF. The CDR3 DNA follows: TGTGCCAGCAGTGTTAACAGGGTTTCGAGGAACATTCAGTACTTC.

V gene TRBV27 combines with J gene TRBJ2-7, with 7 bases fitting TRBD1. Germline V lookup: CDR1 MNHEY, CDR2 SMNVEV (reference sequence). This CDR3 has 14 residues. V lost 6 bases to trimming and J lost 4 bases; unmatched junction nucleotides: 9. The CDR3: CASSRQGSRYEQYF. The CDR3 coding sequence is TGTGCCAGCAGCAGACAGGGTTCCAGGTACGAGCAGTACTTC.